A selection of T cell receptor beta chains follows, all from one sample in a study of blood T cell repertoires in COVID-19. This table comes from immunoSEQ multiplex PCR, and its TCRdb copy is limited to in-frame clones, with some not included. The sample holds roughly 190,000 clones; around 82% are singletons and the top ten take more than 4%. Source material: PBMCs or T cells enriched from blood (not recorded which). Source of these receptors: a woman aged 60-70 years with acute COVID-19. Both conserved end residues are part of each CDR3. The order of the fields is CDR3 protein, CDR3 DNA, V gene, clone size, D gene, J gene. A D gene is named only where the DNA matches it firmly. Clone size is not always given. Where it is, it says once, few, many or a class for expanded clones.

CASSDAGQGADTQYF	TGTGCCAGCAGTGACGCTGGACAGGGGGCAGATACGCAGTATTTT	TRBV6-1	-	TRBD1	TRBJ2-3
CASTRLYPDQGEQFF	TGTGCCAGCACTCGACTCTACCCCGATCAGGGTGAGCAGTTCTTC	TRBV6-5	-	-	TRBJ2-1
CASSPSWKDDKDTQYF	TGTGCCAGCAGCCCGTCTTGGAAGGATGACAAGGATACGCAGTATTTT	TRBV3-1/TRBV3-2	-	-	TRBJ2-3
CASSPWTGDTGELFF	TGTGCCAGCAGCCCTTGGACAGGGGACACCGGGGAGCTGTTTTTT	TRBV4-2	few	TRBD1	TRBJ2-2
CASSSGGVSAGYTF	TGTGCCAGCAGTAGTGGGGGGGTGTCTGCTGGCTACACCTTC	TRBV6-5	once	-	TRBJ1-2
CASSSLGGRGGVNTEAFF	TGTGCCAGCAGCTCCCTGGGAGGGAGAGGGGGGGTGAACACTGAAGCTTTCTTT	TRBV7-9	few	-	TRBJ1-1
CAISGLADSSYNEQFF	TGTGCCATCAGTGGACTAGCGGACAGCTCCTACAATGAGCAGTTCTTC	TRBV10-3	-	TRBD2	TRBJ2-1
CASSPSGTWNTQYF	TGTGCCAGCAGCCCTAGCGGGACCTGGAATACGCAGTATTTT	TRBV11-2	-	TRBD2	TRBJ2-3
CASDEGGLNEKLFF	TGTGCCAGCGACGAGGGGGGGCTTAATGAAAAACTGTTTTTT	TRBV6-5	few	-	TRBJ1-4
CASSLDLVATYGYTF	TGTGCCAGCAGCTTAGACCTAGTAGCCACATATGGCTACACCTTC	TRBV7-8	-	-	TRBJ1-2
CASSERTDPSYEQYF	TGTGCCAGCAGCGAGAGGACAGACCCTTCCTACGAGCAGTACTTC	TRBV9	-	-	TRBJ2-7
CASKTSRGGEQYF	TGTGCCAGCAAAACCTCACGGGGAGGCGAGCAGTACTTC	TRBV6-5	-	-	TRBJ2-7
CASSSGQGWADTQYF	TGTGCCAGCAGTTCGGGACAGGGATGGGCAGATACGCAGTATTTT	TRBV27	-	TRBD1	TRBJ2-3
CASSPPTVSYEQYF	TGTGCCAGCAGTCCACCGACAGTCTCCTACGAGCAGTACTTC	TRBV7-9	-	-	TRBJ2-7
CASSVGQAQETQYF	TGTGCCAGCAGCGTAGGGCAGGCACAAGAGACCCAGTACTTC	TRBV9	-	-	TRBJ2-5
CAWSVLTGNGYTF	TGTGCCTGGAGTGTTCTCACAGGGAATGGCTACACCTTC	TRBV30	few	-	TRBJ1-2
CASSVTSTNYGYTF	TGTGCCAGCAGCGTGACATCCACTAACTATGGCTACACCTTC	TRBV9	-	-	TRBJ1-2
CASRSKYGLAGDQETQYF	TGTGCCAGCCGCTCGAAATATGGACTAGCGGGGGACCAAGAGACCCAGTACTTC	TRBV7-2	-	TRBD2	TRBJ2-5
CSVRRGSGQPQHF	TGCAGCGTTAGAAGGGGCTCGGGTCAGCCCCAGCATTTT	TRBV29-1	-	-	TRBJ1-5
CASSYIQWTGNTIYF	TGTGCCAGCAGTTACATACAGTGGACTGGAAACACCATATATTTT	TRBV6-6	-	-	TRBJ1-3
CASRSVRRSFSPLHF	TGTGCCAGCAGGTCGGTCCGGAGGTCTTTTTCACCCCTCCACTTT	TRBV6-5	-	-	TRBJ1-6
CASSQKGAGEDYGYTF	TGTGCCAGCAGCCAAAAGGGGGCAGGGGAGGACTATGGCTACACCTTC	TRBV16	-	TRBD1	TRBJ1-2
CASSLTSGAYNEQFF	TGTGCCAGCAGTCTTACTAGCGGGGCCTACAATGAGCAGTTCTTC	TRBV28	-	TRBD2	TRBJ2-1
CATSTRDYSNEQFF	TGTGCCACCAGCACCCGGGACTACAGCAACGAGCAGTTCTTC	TRBV15	-	TRBD2	TRBJ2-1
CASSVGVSYTDTQYF	TGTGCCAGCAGCGTAGGTGTCAGTTACACAGATACGCAGTATTTT	TRBV9	-	-	TRBJ2-3
CASSPGQRTEAFF	TGTGCCAGCAGTCCGGGACAACGCACTGAAGCTTTCTTT	TRBV6-2/TRBV6-3	-	-	TRBJ1-1
CASGTPYQETQYF	TGTGCCAGTGGCACACCGTACCAAGAGACCCAGTACTTC	TRBV19	few	-	TRBJ2-5
CASSKDTLRYEQYF	TGTGCCAGCAGCAAAGACACGCTACGCTACGAGCAGTACTTC	TRBV14	-	-	TRBJ2-7
CASLRREGANYGYTF	TGTGCCAGCCTACGCCGCGAAGGAGCTAACTATGGCTACACCTTC	TRBV19	-	-	TRBJ1-2
CASSSRTSGVDEQFF	TGTGCCAGCAGCTCCAGGACTAGCGGGGTGGATGAGCAGTTCTTC	TRBV3-1/TRBV3-2	-	TRBD2	TRBJ2-1
CASSDTGGTTEAFF	TGCGCCAGCAGCGATACAGGGGGGACCACTGAAGCTTTCTTT	TRBV5-1	few	TRBD1	TRBJ1-1
CASSPGQGGDYGYTF	TGTGCCAGCAGCCCGGGACAGGGGGGGGACTATGGCTACACCTTC	TRBV9	-	TRBD1	TRBJ1-2
CASSDEGSSPLHF	TGCGCCAGCAGTGACGAGGGATCTTCACCCCTCCACTTT	TRBV10-2	-	-	TRBJ1-6
CASSLSLPGANVLTF	TGTGCCAGCAGCTTAAGCCTCCCTGGGGCCAACGTCCTGACTTTC	TRBV7-9	-	-	TRBJ2-6
CASSPRGRIPADTQYF	TGTGCCAGCAGCCCCCGCGGTAGGATTCCCGCAGATACGCAGTATTTT	TRBV28	-	-	TRBJ2-3
CASSPVTGETQYF	TGTGCCAGCAGTCCTGTAACCGGAGAGACCCAGTACTTC	TRBV2	-	-	TRBJ2-5
CASSIALAGATDTQYF	TGTGCCAGCAGCATCGCTCTAGCGGGCGCCACAGATACGCAGTATTTT	TRBV7-9	-	TRBD2	TRBJ2-3
CASRSDGGLGFF	TGTGCCAGCAGGTCAGATGGGGGACTCGGGTTTTTT	TRBV25-1	-	-	TRBJ1-4
CATSPGRGEKLFF	TGTGCCACCAGCCCAGGGAGGGGTGAAAAACTGTTTTTT	TRBV15	-	-	TRBJ1-4
CAITIQGLDTEAFF	TGTGCCATCACTATACAGGGTCTGGACACTGAAGCTTTCTTT	TRBV10-3	few	-	TRBJ1-1
CSVQQGLNTEAFF	TGCAGCGTCCAACAGGGGTTGAACACTGAAGCTTTCTTT	TRBV29-1	-	TRBD1	TRBJ1-1
CASSSSQGAFGEAFF	TGTGCCAGCAGCTCTTCACAGGGGGCTTTCGGTGAAGCTTTCTTT	TRBV7-2	-	TRBD1	TRBJ1-1
CASSPRVNYGYTF	TGTGCCAGCAGCCCTCGGGTTAACTATGGCTACACCTTC	TRBV14	-	-	TRBJ1-2